This T cell receptor (beta chain) is from a study of T-cell reconstitution after alpha-beta-depleted transplantation in children. As it was prepared, the TCRbeta library received unique molecular identifiers. TCRdb reprocessed the PCR reads via MiXCR and lists one record per CDR3 protein. Here the sample spans about 5,900 distinct CDR3 sequences, 15% to 18% being singletons. This clonotype appeared once. Its target is unknown. The germline gives CDR1 DFQATT, CDR2 SNEGSKA (reference sequence). Trimming left V 3 bases short and J 5 bases short, with 11 bases between. The CDR3 loop spans 13 amino acids. Study results and limitations: The authors attributed T-cell counts and diversity one year after transplant mostly to newly produced T cells. High day-60 TCRbeta diversity in some patients came from surviving recipient T cells and thymic progenitors. Several hundred expanded graft clones reportedly gave rise to the alpha-beta T cells present about two months after transplant.

The sequence came from a patient between 2 and 10 years old who had a stem cell transplant for inherited bone marrow failure, so the T cells may come from the graft donor. The J gene is TRBJ2-1, the V gene TRBV20-1; D uncertain. The sequencing here drew on PBMCs, mostly from graft donor cells, taken 180 days after TCRalphabeta/CD19-depleted stem cell transplant. The CDR3 loop is CSASPGWDNEQFF. The CDR3 DNA reads as TGCAGTGCTAGTCCCGGCTGGGACAATGAGCAGTTCTTC.